This T cell receptor (beta chain) was retrieved from a study of CD8 T cells in Susac syndrome. CDR1 and CDR2 (germline): SGHVS, FQNEAQ. The V end was cut by 6 bases, the J end by 5 bases, with 16 bases between. The CDR3 has 14 amino acids. Reverse transcription of about 0.45 to 1 ug RNA was carried out with random hexamers. TCRdb re-derived calls from the immunoSEQ multiplex PCR reads in MiXCR, one entry per CDR3 protein. The sample contains about 300,000 distinct CDR3 sequences, approximately 85% of which appear only once. The sequenced sample consisted of CD8+ T cells from PBMCs. The chain joins TRBV7-8 to TRBJ2-5; a possible D gene is TRBD2 (5 bases). The receptor comes from a human donor with multiple sclerosis. The CDR3 here is CASRPDPRGETQYF. The CDR3, as DNA: TGTGCCAGCAGACCCGACCCAAGAGGGGAGACCCAGTACTTC. The variable domain in full, completed from reference TRBV7-8 and TRBJ2-5, reads GAGVSQSPRYKVAKRGQDVALRCDPISGHVSLFWYQQALGQGPEFLTYFQNEAQLDKSGLPSDRFFAERPEGSVSTLKIQRTQQEDSAVYLCASRPDPRGETQYFGPGTRLLVL.